This T cell receptor (beta chain) came from a study of T-cell memory formation after mild COVID-19. Study-wide results and caveats: Among contracting clones, CD4+ were mainly CM/EM and CD8+ enriched in EMRA.

The CDR3 loop spans 15 amino acids. V lost 3 bases, J lost 7 bases, and 8 bases stayed unmatched. Germline V gives CDR1 SGHVS, CDR2 FQNEAQ. Details on this clonotype: The antigen remains undetermined.

Employing constant-segment primers, 5'RACE generated TCR alpha and TCR beta cDNA libraries bearing sample barcodes and UMIs. Using its own MiXCR run on the 5' RACE reads, TCRdb lists one record per CDR3 protein. The sample records about 320,000 distinct CDR3 sequences, roughly 13% being singletons. Sequencing was carried out using PBMCs or a T cell subset sorted from them (not recorded which). The receptor was isolated from a man aged 18 to 30 who had mild COVID-19 (a few samples of this study predate the infection). Cell type and time point are not known. V and J are TRBV7-8 and TRBJ2-1; TRBD2 matches at 8 bases. The CDR3 reads CASSLTGGTRNEQFF. In DNA, the CDR3 is TGTGCCAGCAGCTTGACGGGGGGGACTAGAAATGAGCAGTTCTTC.